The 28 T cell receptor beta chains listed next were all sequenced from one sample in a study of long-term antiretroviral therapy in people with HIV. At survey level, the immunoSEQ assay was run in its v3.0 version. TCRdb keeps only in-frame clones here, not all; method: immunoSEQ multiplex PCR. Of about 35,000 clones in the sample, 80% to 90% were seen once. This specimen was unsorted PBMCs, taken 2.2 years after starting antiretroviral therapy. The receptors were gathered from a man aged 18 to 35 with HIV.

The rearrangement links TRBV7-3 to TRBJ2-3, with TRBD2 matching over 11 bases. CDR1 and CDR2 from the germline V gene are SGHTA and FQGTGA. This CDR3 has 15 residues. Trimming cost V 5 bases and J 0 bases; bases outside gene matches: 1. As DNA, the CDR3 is TGTGCCAGCAGCGTAGCGGGAGGGAGCACAGATACGCAGTATTTT. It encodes CASSVAGGSTDTQYF.

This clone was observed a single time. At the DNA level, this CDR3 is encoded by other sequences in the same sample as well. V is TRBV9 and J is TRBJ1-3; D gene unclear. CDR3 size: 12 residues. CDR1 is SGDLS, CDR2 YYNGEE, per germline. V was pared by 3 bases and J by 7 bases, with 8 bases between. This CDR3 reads CASSAPGNTIYF. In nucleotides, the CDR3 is TGTGCCAGCAGCGCCCCGGGGAACACCATATATTTT.

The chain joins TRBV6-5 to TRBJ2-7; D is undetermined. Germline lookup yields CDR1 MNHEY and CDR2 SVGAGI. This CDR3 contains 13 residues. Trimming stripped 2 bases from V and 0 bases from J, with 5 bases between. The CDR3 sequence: CASSYADSYEQYF. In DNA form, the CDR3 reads TGTGCCAGCAGTTACGCAGACTCCTACGAGCAGTACTTC.

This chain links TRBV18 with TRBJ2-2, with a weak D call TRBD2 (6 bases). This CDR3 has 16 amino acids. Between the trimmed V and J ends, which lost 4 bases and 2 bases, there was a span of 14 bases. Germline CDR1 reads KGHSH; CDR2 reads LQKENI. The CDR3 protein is CASSHSAGSNTGELFF. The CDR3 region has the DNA TGTGCCAGCTCACATTCCGCGGGGTCAAACACCGGGGAGCTGTTTTTT.

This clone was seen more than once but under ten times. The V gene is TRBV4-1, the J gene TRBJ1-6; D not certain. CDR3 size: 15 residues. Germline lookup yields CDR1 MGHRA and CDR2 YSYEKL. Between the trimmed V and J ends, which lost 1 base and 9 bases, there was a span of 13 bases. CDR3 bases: TGCGCCAGCAGCCAAGCGACCGATATTACTTCACCCCTCCACTTT. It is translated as CASSQATDITSPLHF.

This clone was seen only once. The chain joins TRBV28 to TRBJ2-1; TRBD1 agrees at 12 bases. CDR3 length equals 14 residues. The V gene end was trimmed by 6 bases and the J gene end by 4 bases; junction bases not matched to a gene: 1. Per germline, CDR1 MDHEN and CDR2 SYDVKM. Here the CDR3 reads CASRGQGAYNEQFF. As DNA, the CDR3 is TGTGCCAGCAGGGGACAGGGGGCGTACAATGAGCAGTTCTTC.

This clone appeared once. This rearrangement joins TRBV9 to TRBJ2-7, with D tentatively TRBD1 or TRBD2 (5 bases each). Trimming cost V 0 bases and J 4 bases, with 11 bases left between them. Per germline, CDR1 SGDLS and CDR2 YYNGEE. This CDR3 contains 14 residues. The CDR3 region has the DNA TGTGCCAGCAGCGTAGATTTTGGGGGATACGAGCAGTACTTC. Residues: CASSVDFGGYEQYF.

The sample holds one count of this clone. The CDR3 region is CASSPPKGQDHYEQYF. In nucleotides, the CDR3 is TGTGCCAGCTCACCACCGAAGGGACAGGACCATTACGAGCAGTACTTC. The V and J genes are TRBV18 and TRBJ2-7; 8 nucleotides agree with TRBD1. The CDR3 loop spans 16 amino acids. V gave up 0 bases and J gave up 4 bases; unmatched junction bases: 8. In germline, CDR1 is KGHSH, CDR2 LQKENI.

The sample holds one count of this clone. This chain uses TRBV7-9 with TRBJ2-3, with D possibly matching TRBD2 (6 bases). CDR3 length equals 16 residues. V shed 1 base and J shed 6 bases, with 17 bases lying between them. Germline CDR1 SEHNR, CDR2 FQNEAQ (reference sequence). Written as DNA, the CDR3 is TGTGCCAGCAGCTTAGGGGTAACGGGGGTTGTTGATACGCAGTATTTT. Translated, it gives CASSLGVTGVVDTQYF.

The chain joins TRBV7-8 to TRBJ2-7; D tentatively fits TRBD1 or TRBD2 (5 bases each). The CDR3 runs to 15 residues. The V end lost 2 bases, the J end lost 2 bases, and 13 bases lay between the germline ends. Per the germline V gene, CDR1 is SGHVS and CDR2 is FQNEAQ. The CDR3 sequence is CASSLIGTLTYEQYF. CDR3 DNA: TGTGCCAGCAGCTTAATTGGGACCCTAACCTACGAGCAGTACTTC. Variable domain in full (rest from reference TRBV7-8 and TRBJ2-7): GAGVSQSPRYKVAKRGQDVALRCDPISGHVSLFWYQQALGQGPEFLTYFQNEAQLDKSGLPSDRFFAERPEGSVSTLKIQRTQQEDSAVYLCASSLIGTLTYEQYFGPGTRLTVT.

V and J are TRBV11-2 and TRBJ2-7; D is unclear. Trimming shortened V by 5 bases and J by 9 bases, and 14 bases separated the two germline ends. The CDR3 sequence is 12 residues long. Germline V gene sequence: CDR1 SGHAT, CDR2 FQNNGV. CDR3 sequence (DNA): TGTGCCAGCAGCCAGTCCCTGTCCAGGCAGTACTTC. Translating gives CASSQSLSRQYF.

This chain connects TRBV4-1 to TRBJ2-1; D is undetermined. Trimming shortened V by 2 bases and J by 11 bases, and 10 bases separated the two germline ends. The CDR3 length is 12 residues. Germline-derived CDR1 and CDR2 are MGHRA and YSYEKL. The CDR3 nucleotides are TGCGCCAGCAGCCAACTTTCGCTCAAGCAGTTCTTC. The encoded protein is CASSQLSLKQFF.

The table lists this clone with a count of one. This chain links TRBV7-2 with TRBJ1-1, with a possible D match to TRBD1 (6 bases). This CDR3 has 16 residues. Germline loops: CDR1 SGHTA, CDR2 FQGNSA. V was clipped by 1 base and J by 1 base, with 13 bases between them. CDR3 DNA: TGTGCCAGCAGCTTAGTCCACCCGGGACAGAACACTGAAGCTTTCTTT. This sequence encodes CASSLVHPGQNTEAFF. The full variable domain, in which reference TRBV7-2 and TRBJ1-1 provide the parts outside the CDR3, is GAGVSQSPSNKVTEKGKDVELRCDPISGHTALYWYRQSLGQGLEFLIYFQGNSAPDKSGLPSDRFSAERTGGSVSTLTIQRTQQEDSAVYLCASSLVHPGQNTEAFFGQGTRLTVV.

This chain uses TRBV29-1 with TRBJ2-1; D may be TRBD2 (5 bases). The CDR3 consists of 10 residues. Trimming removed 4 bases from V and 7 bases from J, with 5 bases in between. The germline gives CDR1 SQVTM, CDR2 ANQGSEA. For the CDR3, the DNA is TGCAGCGTTGCGGGAAATGAGCAGTTCTTC. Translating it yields CSVAGNEQFF.

CDR3 nucleotides: TGTGCCAGCAGCTTAGTCCGGGGGGCTAATGAAAAACTGTTTTTT. Translating gives CASSLVRGANEKLFF. The chain uses TRBV7-9 and TRBJ1-4, with D perhaps matching TRBD1 (5 bases). Germline loops: CDR1 SEHNR, CDR2 FQNEAQ (reference sequence). V was trimmed by 1 base and J by 3 bases, leaving 9 bases between them. CDR3 size: 15 residues.

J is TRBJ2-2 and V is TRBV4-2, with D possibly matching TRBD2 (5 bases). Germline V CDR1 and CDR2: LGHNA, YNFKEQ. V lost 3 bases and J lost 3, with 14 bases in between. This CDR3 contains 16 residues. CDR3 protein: CASSQVNAADTGELFF. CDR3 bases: TGTGCCAGCAGCCAGGTGAATGCAGCGGACACCGGGGAGCTGTTTTTT.

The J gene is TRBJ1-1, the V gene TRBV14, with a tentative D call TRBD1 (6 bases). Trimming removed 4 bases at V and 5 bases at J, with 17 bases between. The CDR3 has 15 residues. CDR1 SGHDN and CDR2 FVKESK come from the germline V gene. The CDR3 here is CASSPLAGVWTEAFF. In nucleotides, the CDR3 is TGTGCCAGCAGCCCATTAGCAGGGGTATGGACTGAAGCTTTCTTT.

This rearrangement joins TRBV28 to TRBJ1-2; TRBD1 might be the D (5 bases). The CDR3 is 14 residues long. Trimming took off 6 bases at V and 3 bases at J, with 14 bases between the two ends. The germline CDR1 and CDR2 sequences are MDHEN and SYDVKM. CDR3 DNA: TGTGCCAGCAGCGTCATTGGGACCCACTATGGCTACACCTTC. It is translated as CASSVIGTHYGYTF.

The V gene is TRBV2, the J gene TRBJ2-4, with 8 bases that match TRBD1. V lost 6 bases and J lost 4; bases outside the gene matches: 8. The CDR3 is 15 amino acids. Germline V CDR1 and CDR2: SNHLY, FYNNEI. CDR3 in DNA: TGTGCCAGCAGGTACCCACAGGGGGAGAAAAACATTCAGTACTTC. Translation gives CASRYPQGEKNIQYF.

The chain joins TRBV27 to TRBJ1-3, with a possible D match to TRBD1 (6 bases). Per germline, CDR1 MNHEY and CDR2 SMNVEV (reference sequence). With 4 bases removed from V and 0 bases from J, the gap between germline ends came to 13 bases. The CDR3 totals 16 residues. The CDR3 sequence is CASSSGHPSSGNTIYF. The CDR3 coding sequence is TGTGCCAGCAGTTCGGGACACCCAAGCTCTGGAAACACCATATATTTT.

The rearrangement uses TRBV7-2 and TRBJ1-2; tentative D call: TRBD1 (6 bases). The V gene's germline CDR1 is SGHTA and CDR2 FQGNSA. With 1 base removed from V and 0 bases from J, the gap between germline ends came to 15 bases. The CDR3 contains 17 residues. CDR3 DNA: TGTGCCAGCAGCTTAGAGGGCCGGAGGACAGCTAACTATGGCTACACCTTC. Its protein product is CASSLEGRRTANYGYTF.

CDR3 in DNA: TGTGCCAGCAGCTTCCAACAGGGACAGCCCCAGCATTTT. This sequence encodes CASSFQQGQPQHF. J is TRBJ1-5 and V is TRBV7-2, with D possibly TRBD1 on 6 matching bases. This CDR3 contains 13 residues. From germline, CDR1 is SGHTA and CDR2 FQGNSA. V was shortened by 3 bases and J by 7 bases, with 10 bases between the two germline ends.

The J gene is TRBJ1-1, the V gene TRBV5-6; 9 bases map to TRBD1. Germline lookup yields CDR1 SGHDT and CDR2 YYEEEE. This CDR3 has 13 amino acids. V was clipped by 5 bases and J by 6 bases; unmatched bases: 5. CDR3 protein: CASRDRGGAEAFF. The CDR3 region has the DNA TGTGCCAGCAGGGACAGGGGAGGCGCTGAAGCTTTCTTT.

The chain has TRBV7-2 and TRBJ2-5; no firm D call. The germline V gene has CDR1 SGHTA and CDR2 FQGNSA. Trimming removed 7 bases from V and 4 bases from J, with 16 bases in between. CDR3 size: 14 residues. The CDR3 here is CASTLGRSLETQYF. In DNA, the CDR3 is TGTGCCAGCACCCTCGGCCGGTCTTTAGAGACCCAGTACTTC.

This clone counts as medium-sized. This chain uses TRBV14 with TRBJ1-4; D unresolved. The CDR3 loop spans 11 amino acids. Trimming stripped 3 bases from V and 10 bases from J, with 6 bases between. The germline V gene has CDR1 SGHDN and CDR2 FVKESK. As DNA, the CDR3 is TGTGCCAGCAGCCAGAGAGTAAAACTGTTTTTT. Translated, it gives CASSQRVKLFF.

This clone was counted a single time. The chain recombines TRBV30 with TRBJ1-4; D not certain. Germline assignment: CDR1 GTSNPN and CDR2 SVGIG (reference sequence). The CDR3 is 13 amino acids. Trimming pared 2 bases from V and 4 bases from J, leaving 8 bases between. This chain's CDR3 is CAWSLRINEKLFF. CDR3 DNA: TGTGCCTGGAGTCTGCGGATTAATGAAAAACTGTTTTTT.

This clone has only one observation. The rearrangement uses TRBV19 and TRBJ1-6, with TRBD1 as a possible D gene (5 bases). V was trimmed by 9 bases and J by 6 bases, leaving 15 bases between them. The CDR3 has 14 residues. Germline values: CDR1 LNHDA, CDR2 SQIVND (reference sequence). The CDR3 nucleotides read TGTGCCAGCTCCACGGCGGGGACTAATTCACCCCTCCACTTT. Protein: CASSTAGTNSPLHF.

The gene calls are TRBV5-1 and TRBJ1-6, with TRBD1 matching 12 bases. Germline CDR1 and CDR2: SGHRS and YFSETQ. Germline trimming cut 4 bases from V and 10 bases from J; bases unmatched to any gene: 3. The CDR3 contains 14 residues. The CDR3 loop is CASSPGTGGSPLHF. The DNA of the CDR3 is TGCGCCAGCAGCCCCGGGACAGGGGGCTCACCCCTCCACTTT.